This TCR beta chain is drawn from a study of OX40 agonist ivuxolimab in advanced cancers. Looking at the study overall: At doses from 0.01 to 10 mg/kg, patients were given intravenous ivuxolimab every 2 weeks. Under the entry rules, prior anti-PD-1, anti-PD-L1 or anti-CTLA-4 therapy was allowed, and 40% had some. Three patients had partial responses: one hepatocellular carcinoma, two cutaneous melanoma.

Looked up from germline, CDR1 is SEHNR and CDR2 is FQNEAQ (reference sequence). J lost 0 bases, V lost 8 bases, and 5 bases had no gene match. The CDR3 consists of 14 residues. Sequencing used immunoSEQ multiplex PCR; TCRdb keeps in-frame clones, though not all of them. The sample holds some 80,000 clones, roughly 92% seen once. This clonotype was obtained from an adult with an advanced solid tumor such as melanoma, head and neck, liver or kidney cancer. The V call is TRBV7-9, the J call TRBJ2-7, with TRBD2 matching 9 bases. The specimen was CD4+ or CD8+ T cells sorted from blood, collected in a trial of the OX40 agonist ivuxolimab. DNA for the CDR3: TGTGCCAGCTTGCTTAGCGGGAGCTCCTACGAGCAGTACTTC. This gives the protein CASLLSGSSYEQYF.